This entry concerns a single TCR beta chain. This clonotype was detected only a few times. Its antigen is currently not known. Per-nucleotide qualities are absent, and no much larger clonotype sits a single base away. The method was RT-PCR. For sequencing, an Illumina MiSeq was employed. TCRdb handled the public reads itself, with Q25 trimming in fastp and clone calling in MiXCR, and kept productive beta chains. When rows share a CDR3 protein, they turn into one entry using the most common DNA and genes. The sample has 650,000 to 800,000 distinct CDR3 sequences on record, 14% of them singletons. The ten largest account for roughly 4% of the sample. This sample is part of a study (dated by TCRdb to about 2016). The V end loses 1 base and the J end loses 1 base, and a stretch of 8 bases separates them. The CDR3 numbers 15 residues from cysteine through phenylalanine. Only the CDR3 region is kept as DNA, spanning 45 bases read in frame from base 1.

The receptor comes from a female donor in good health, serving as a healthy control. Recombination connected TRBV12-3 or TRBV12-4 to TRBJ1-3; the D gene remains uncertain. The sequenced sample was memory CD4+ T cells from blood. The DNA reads TGTGCCAGCAGTTTAGGGGGAAGGTCTGGAAACACCATATATTTT. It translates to CASSLGGRSGNTIYF.